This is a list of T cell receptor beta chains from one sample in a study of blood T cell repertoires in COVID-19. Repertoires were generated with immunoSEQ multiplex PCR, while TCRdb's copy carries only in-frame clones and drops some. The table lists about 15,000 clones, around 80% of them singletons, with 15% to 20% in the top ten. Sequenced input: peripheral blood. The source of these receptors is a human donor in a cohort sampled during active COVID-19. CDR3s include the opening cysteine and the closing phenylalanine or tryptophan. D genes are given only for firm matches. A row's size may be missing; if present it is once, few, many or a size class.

CDR3aa: CASRTDRGRGGYTF; CDR3nt: TGTGCCAGCAGGACCGACAGGGGAAGGGGCGGCTACACCTTC; d_gene: TRBD1; abundance: .; j_gene: TRBJ1-2; v_gene: TRBV6-5
CDR3aa: CAWDRGETEAFF; CDR3nt: TGTGCCTGGGACAGGGGTGAGACTGAAGCTTTCTTT; d_gene: TRBD1; abundance: .; j_gene: TRBJ1-1; v_gene: TRBV30
CDR3aa: CASSGAGADTGELFF; CDR3nt: TGTGCCAGCAGTGGGGCGGGAGCGGACACCGGGGAGCTGTTTTTT; d_gene: TRBD2; abundance: .; j_gene: TRBJ2-2; v_gene: TRBV28
CDR3aa: CASSQYSGSGNTIYF; CDR3nt: TGTGCCAGCAGCCAGTACTCGGGGTCTGGAAACACCATATATTTT; d_gene: .; abundance: .; j_gene: TRBJ1-3; v_gene: TRBV3-1/TRBV3-2
CDR3aa: CASSLMAGYNEQFF; CDR3nt: TGTGCCAGCAGCTTAATGGCAGGTTACAATGAGCAGTTCTTC; d_gene: .; abundance: once; j_gene: TRBJ2-1; v_gene: TRBV7-3
CDR3aa: CASSRGQGGQPQHF; CDR3nt: TGTGCCAGTAGCCGAGGACAGGGGGGCCAGCCCCAGCATTTT; d_gene: TRBD1; abundance: .; j_gene: TRBJ1-5; v_gene: TRBV19
CDR3aa: CASSRVSGGADEQYF; CDR3nt: TGCGCCAGCAGCCGGGTTAGCGGGGGGGCCGACGAGCAGTACTTC; d_gene: TRBD2; abundance: .; j_gene: TRBJ2-7; v_gene: TRBV4-1
CDR3aa: CASSARPGGVETQYF; CDR3nt: TGTGCCAGCAGCGCCCGGCCAGGGGGCGTAGAGACCCAGTACTTC; d_gene: TRBD1; abundance: .; j_gene: TRBJ2-5; v_gene: TRBV9
CDR3aa: CASSLGPGLAKNIQYF; CDR3nt: TGTGCCAGCAGCTTAGGGCCGGGTCTAGCCAAAAACATTCAGTACTTC; d_gene: .; abundance: .; j_gene: TRBJ2-4; v_gene: TRBV7-2
CDR3aa: CASSRMGAGETQYF; CDR3nt: TGTGCCAGCAGCCGAATGGGAGCGGGGGAGACCCAGTACTTC; d_gene: TRBD2; abundance: .; j_gene: TRBJ2-5; v_gene: TRBV7-9
CDR3aa: CASSSRQAQPGETQYF; CDR3nt: TGTGCCAGCAGCTCTCGACAGGCCCAGCCCGGGGAGACCCAGTACTTC; d_gene: .; abundance: .; j_gene: TRBJ2-5; v_gene: TRBV7-9
CDR3aa: CASKGEGTEQFF; CDR3nt: TGTGCCAGCAAGGGGGAGGGGACAGAGCAGTTCTTC; d_gene: .; abundance: few; j_gene: TRBJ2-1; v_gene: TRBV9
CDR3aa: CASSWGLAEGGYTF; CDR3nt: TGTGCCAGCAGCTGGGGACTCGCGGAGGGTGGCTACACCTTC; d_gene: .; abundance: .; j_gene: TRBJ1-2; v_gene: TRBV5-6
CDR3aa: CASSLAGGLNTEAFF; CDR3nt: TGTGCCAGCAGCTTAGCGGGAGGTCTGAACACTGAAGCTTTCTTT; d_gene: .; abundance: few; j_gene: TRBJ1-1; v_gene: TRBV7-9
CDR3aa: CASSDSDRVFSPLHF; CDR3nt: TGTGCCAGCAGCGACTCGGACAGGGTATTTTCACCCCTCCACTTT; d_gene: TRBD1; abundance: .; j_gene: TRBJ1-6; v_gene: TRBV5-5
CDR3aa: CASSEGLAGGGTDTQYF; CDR3nt: TGTGCCAGTAGTGAAGGTCTAGCGGGAGGAGGCACAGATACGCAGTATTTT; d_gene: TRBD2; abundance: .; j_gene: TRBJ2-3; v_gene: TRBV19
CDR3aa: CASSLGGQSGETQYF; CDR3nt: TGTGCCAGCAGCTTGGGGGGACAGTCGGGGGAGACCCAGTACTTC; d_gene: TRBD1; abundance: .; j_gene: TRBJ2-5; v_gene: TRBV5-4
CDR3aa: CASSLYGGMGGNEQFF; CDR3nt: TGTGCCAGCAGTTTATACGGCGGGATGGGGGGCAATGAGCAGTTCTTC; d_gene: .; abundance: .; j_gene: TRBJ2-1; v_gene: TRBV27
CDR3aa: CAIRTGQGVGSPLHF; CDR3nt: TGTGCCATCAGGACGGGACAGGGTGTTGGTTCACCCCTCCACTTT; d_gene: TRBD1; abundance: .; j_gene: TRBJ1-6; v_gene: TRBV10-3
CDR3aa: CASSSGTGLLDEQYF; CDR3nt: TGTGCCAGCAGCAGCGGGACAGGGCTACTCGACGAGCAGTACTTC; d_gene: TRBD1; abundance: .; j_gene: TRBJ2-7; v_gene: TRBV13
CDR3aa: CRPSQGNEQYF; CDR3nt: TGCAGACCCTCACAGGGAAACGAGCAGTACTTC; d_gene: .; abundance: .; j_gene: TRBJ2-7; v_gene: TRBV20-1
CDR3aa: CAIRGTGGIINEQFF; CDR3nt: TGTGCCATCAGAGGGACAGGGGGGATCATCAATGAGCAGTTCTTC; d_gene: TRBD1; abundance: .; j_gene: TRBJ2-1; v_gene: TRBV10-3
CDR3aa: CASSFGQGYEQYF; CDR3nt: TGTGCCAGCAGCTTTGGACAGGGCTACGAGCAGTACTTC; d_gene: TRBD1; abundance: .; j_gene: TRBJ2-7; v_gene: TRBV7-2
CDR3aa: CASSVEGGGEAFF; CDR3nt: TGTGCCAGCAGCGTAGAGGGAGGCGGTGAAGCTTTCTTT; d_gene: .; abundance: .; j_gene: TRBJ1-1; v_gene: TRBV9
CDR3aa: CASRVGQGGGYTF; CDR3nt: TGTGCCAGCAGGGTTGGACAGGGGGGCGGCTACACCTTC; d_gene: TRBD1; abundance: .; j_gene: TRBJ1-2; v_gene: TRBV28
CDR3aa: CASSLSGDESSPLHF; CDR3nt: TGCGCCAGCAGCTTATCGGGAGACGAAAGCTCACCCCTCCACTTT; d_gene: .; abundance: once; j_gene: TRBJ1-6; v_gene: TRBV5-1
CDR3aa: CASSHAHDRGPGGYTF; CDR3nt: TGCGCCAGCAGTCACGCCCACGACAGGGGGCCGGGGGGCTACACCTTC; d_gene: TRBD1; abundance: .; j_gene: TRBJ1-2; v_gene: TRBV23-1